The next 17 T cell receptor beta chains were all read from a single sample in a study of Graves' ophthalmopathy and Graves' hyperthyroidism (dated by TCRdb to the late 2010s). The instrument given in TCRdb is Illumina HiSeq 2000. For repertoire sequencing, the TCR beta CDR3 regions were amplified from RNA transcripts. HTBI primers and the Qiagen OneStep RT-PCR kit were used in a first-round RT-PCR, which was followed by a second-round multiplex PCR, size selection and purification. The public reads were reprocessed in TCRdb via fastp at Q25 and MiXCR, keeping in-frame beta chains. Every distinct CDR3 protein forms one entry, paired with its most common genes and DNA. The sample table contains almost 750,000 distinct CDR3 sequences; only one count was recorded for roughly two fifths of them. Of the sample, less than 55% falls within the top ten clones. The sample comprised peripheral blood. Receptors were obtained from an adult man with Graves' ophthalmopathy.

The rearrangement joins TRBV29-1 to TRBJ2-5; D not resolved. This CDR3 spans 12 amino acids. The V gene's germline CDR1 is SQVTM and CDR2 ANQGSEA. V lost 8 bases to trimming and J lost 7 bases, with 17 bases between them. CDR3 amino acids: CSPLSRGVTQYF. CDR3 nucleotide sequence: TGCAGCCCTCTAAGTCGTGGCGTGACCCAGTACTTC. Variable domain in full (rest from reference TRBV29-1 and TRBJ2-5): SAVISQKPSRDICQRGTSLTIQCQVDSQVTMMFWYRQQPGQSLTLIATANQGSEATYESGFVIDKFPISRPNLTFSTLTVSNMSPEDSSIYLCSPLSRGVTQYFGPGTRLLVL.

The rearrangement links TRBV11-2 to TRBJ1-3, with D possibly TRBD1 on 6 matching bases. This CDR3 region has 13 residues. Germline CDR1 and CDR2: SGHAT and FQNNGV. The germline V and J ends were trimmed by 3 bases and 6 bases, with 9 bases remaining between them. The chain's CDR3 is CASSFPGANTIYF. CDR3 in DNA: TGTGCCAGCAGCTTTCCAGGGGCAAACACCATATATTTT.

The chain has TRBV15 and TRBJ2-7, with 8 bases matching TRBD1. V was pared by 3 bases and J by 4 bases, with 11 bases of the junction left unmatched. Per germline, CDR1 LNHNV and CDR2 YYDKDF (reference sequence). This CDR3 is built from 16 residues. CDR3 in DNA: TGTGCCACCAGCAGCGTCCGTGGACAGGGAAGGTACGAGCAGTACTTC. This codes for CATSSVRGQGRYEQYF.

In its sample, this clonotype was seen a few times. The chain carries TRBV6-6 and TRBJ2-7, with 8 positions matching TRBD2. The V and J ends lost 6 bases and 2 bases, in that order; junction bases with no gene match: 6. This CDR3 has 14 amino acids. Germline loops: CDR1 MNHNY, CDR2 SVGAGI (reference sequence). CDR3 region: CASSYVAGPYEQYF. The CDR3 DNA follows: TGTGCCAGCAGCTACGTAGCGGGACCCTACGAGCAGTACTTC.

The genes are TRBV4-1 and TRBJ1-3; no clear D. The CDR3 loop spans 14 amino acids. V lost 4 bases, J lost 1 base, and 8 bases lay in between. Germline CDR1 MGHRA, CDR2 YSYEKL. The CDR3 bases are TGCGCCAGCAGCCCCTTTCGGTCTGGAAACACCATATATTTT. This translates into CASSPFRSGNTIYF.

This clonotype was picked up many times. The V and J genes are TRBV7-8 and TRBJ1-2; maybe TRBD1 (6 bases). Germline assignment: CDR1 SGHVS and CDR2 FQNEAQ. The CDR3 is made up of 14 amino acids. Trimming removed 2 bases at V and 4 bases at J, with 11 bases between. The CDR3 loop is CASSLLKGGYGYTF. The CDR3 nucleotides are TGTGCCAGCAGCTTACTAAAGGGGGGCTATGGCTACACCTTC.

This clonotype was seen a few times. This chain links TRBV6-5 with TRBJ2-5; D gene ambiguous. The CDR3 runs 12 residues. The V end lost 9 bases, the J end lost 1 base, and 9 bases lay between the germline ends. Germline lookup yields CDR1 MNHEY and CDR2 SVGAGI. CDR3 bases: TGTGCCAGTAAGACATTCCAAGAGACCCAGTACTTC. This sequence encodes CASKTFQETQYF.

This clonotype was counted a few times. The chain carries TRBV2 and TRBJ2-7; TRBD1 aligns across 9 bases. The CDR3 is 14 amino acids. Germline lookup yields CDR1 SNHLY and CDR2 FYNNEI. V dropped 5 bases and J dropped 3; count of bases not matched to a gene: 5. The DNA of the CDR3 is TGTGCCAGCAGTACCGGGACAGGGTACTACGAGCAGTACTTC. It codes for CASSTGTGYYEQYF.

The chain is built from TRBV11-2 and TRBJ2-5; D possibly matches TRBD1 or TRBD2 (6 bases each). The CDR3 runs to 16 residues. The germline V gene has CDR1 SGHAT and CDR2 FQNNGV. The V end was cut by 1 base, the J end by 4 bases, with 16 bases between. The DNA for the CDR3 is TGTGCCAGCAGCTTAGTAAAACAGGGAGGTCGAGAGACCCAGTACTTC. Encoded protein: CASSLVKQGGRETQYF.

The V call is TRBV9, the J call TRBJ1-3, with D hard to call. Trimming took off 4 bases at V and 15 bases at J, with 17 bases between the two ends. The V gene's germline CDR1 is SGDLS and CDR2 YYNGEE. The CDR3 is 12 residues long. The CDR3 loop reads CASSPSGPMGYF. CDR3 DNA sequence: TGTGCCAGCAGCCCGTCGGGCCCCATGGGATATTTT.

This clonotype has at least ten counts. This chain links TRBV11-1 with TRBJ2-5; no reliable D call. This CDR3 spans 13 amino acids. Germline CDR1 SGHAT, CDR2 FQDESV (reference sequence). V lost 6 bases and J 9 bases, leaving 17 bases between the germline ends. The CDR3 DNA reads TGTGCCAGCAGTGCTTACGACACCGAGGCCCAGTACTTC. Amino acid sequence: CASSAYDTEAQYF.

The chain combines TRBV6-1 with TRBJ1-2, with TRBD1 matching 9 bases. Per germline, CDR1 MNHNS and CDR2 SASEGT. Trimming took 6 bases from V and 4 from J; bases not matched to a gene: 3. This CDR3 region has 13 residues. This chain's CDR3 is CASRQTGGYGYTF. The CDR3 DNA follows: TGTGCCAGCAGACAGACAGGGGGCTATGGCTACACCTTC.

This clonotype has more than one count but fewer than ten. The chain recombines TRBV6-5 with TRBJ2-7, with a possible D match to TRBD1 (6 bases). Trimming cost V 6 bases and J 4 bases, with 13 bases left between them. Germline-derived CDR1 and CDR2 are MNHEY and SVGAGI. The length of the CDR3 is 13 residues. DNA for the CDR3: TGTGCCAGCAGCCGGGACAACCTATACGAGCAGTACTTC. Its protein is CASSRDNLYEQYF.

The V call is TRBV7-2, the J call TRBJ1-2; no reliable D call. Trimming cost V 1 base and J 7 bases, with 10 bases left between them. The CDR3 totals 13 residues. Germline V gives CDR1 SGHTA, CDR2 FQGNSA. For the CDR3, the DNA is TGTGCCAGCAGCTTAGTGTCGAGCGGTGGCTACACCTTC. Residues: CASSLVSSGGYTF.

The chain uses TRBV12-3 or TRBV12-4 and TRBJ2-7; a weak D match, TRBD2 (5 bases). V was cut by 2 bases and J by 6 bases, with 14 bases left in between. The length of the CDR3 is 14 residues. The chain's CDR3 is CASSLSGGLREQYF. In DNA, the CDR3 is TGTGCCAGCAGTTTATCGGGCGGACTCCGCGAGCAGTACTTC.

This clonotype occurred once. The CDR3 end shows no conserved phenylalanine or tryptophan, and so a read error is likely. The rearrangement links TRBV12-3 or TRBV12-4 to TRBJ2-5, with 7 bases matching TRBD2. V gave up 3 bases and J gave up 11 bases; unmatched junction bases: 18. This CDR3 comprises 16 residues. CDR3 in amino acids: CASSLFGGEGTDTQYV. CDR3 bases: TGTGCCAGCAGTTTGTTTGGCGGGGAGGGCACAGATACGCAGTACGTC.

This clonotype has only one observation. The CDR3 DNA sequence: TGCAGTGCTACCCCCGGGACTAGCGGCTACGAGCAGTACTTC. Protein product: CSATPGTSGYEQYF. The chain recombines TRBV20-1 with TRBJ2-7; 11 bases align to TRBD2. Per the germline V gene, CDR1 is DFQATT and CDR2 is SNEGSKA (reference sequence). Trimming took 4 bases from V and 3 from J; bases not matched to a gene: 5. This CDR3 region has 14 residues.